The 22 T cell receptor beta chains given below trace back to one sample, sequenced in a study of CD8 T cells in ankylosing spondylitis. TCRdb recomputed calls from the 5' RACE reads with MiXCR, one row per CDR3 protein. This table has roughly 230,000 distinct CDR3 sequences, approximately 8.4% appearing once. Sequenced: blood, either unsorted or a sorted T cell fraction (not recorded which). The source of these receptors is a female donor with ankylosing spondylitis or in good health (not recorded which).

This clonotype was detected many times. V is TRBV5-1 and J is TRBJ2-1, with 10 bases identical to TRBD2. Losses at the gene ends were 4 bases for V and 7 bases for J; bases not matched to a gene: 5. Germline V CDR1 and CDR2: SGHRS, YFSETQ. The CDR3 contains 14 residues. The chain's CDR3 is CASSITSGKNEQFF. The CDR3 DNA is TGCGCCAGCAGCATCACTAGCGGGAAGAATGAGCAGTTCTTC.

This clonotype was found many times. The chain is built from TRBV4-2 and TRBJ2-3; TRBD2 aligns across 7 bases. With V trimmed by 1 base and J by 5 bases, 9 bases remained unmatched. There are 16 residues in the CDR3. Germline-derived CDR1 and CDR2 are LGHNA and YNFKEQ. This CDR3 is CASSQGREGLGDTQYF. CDR3 coding DNA: TGTGCCAGCAGCCAAGGGAGGGAGGGCCTTGGAGATACGCAGTATTTT.

This chain connects TRBV7-2 to TRBJ1-1, with D possibly TRBD1 on 5 matching bases. The V gene's germline CDR1 is SGHTA and CDR2 FQGNSA. The CDR3 length is 15 residues. Trimming took 5 bases from V and 6 from J, leaving 19 bases between them. The CDR3 DNA is TGTGCCAGCAGCGCCTGGGTCGGGGCCGGGGCTGAAGCTTTCTTT. Translating gives CASSAWVGAGAEAFF. Full variable domain (remainder filled in from reference TRBV7-2 and TRBJ1-1): GAGVSQSPSNKVTEKGKDVELRCDPISGHTALYWYRQSLGQGLEFLIYFQGNSAPDKSGLPSDRFSAERTGGSVSTLTIQRTQQEDSAVYLCASSAWVGAGAEAFFGQGTRLTVV.

There are many counts of this clonotype. The V and J genes are TRBV29-1 and TRBJ2-1; D gene unclear. Germline V gene data show CDR1 as SQVTM and CDR2 as ANQGSEA. The length of the CDR3 is 10 residues. Trimming shortened V by 7 bases and J by 5 bases, and 6 bases separated the two germline ends. The CDR3 DNA follows: TGCAGCGCAAGCAACAATGAGCAGTTCTTC. Encoded protein: CSASNNEQFF.

V and J are TRBV20-1 and TRBJ1-5; 8 bases are a match to TRBD1. The CDR3 has 15 amino acids. The V segment lost 1 base and the J segment 10 bases; nucleotides outside the gene matches: 12. Germline V gene sequence: CDR1 DFQATT, CDR2 SNEGSKA (reference sequence). This CDR3 is CSARGGGTGLRPQHF. The CDR3 DNA sequence: TGCAGTGCTAGAGGGGGAGGGACAGGCCTCCGCCCCCAGCATTTT.

The chain has TRBV24-1 and TRBJ2-1, with D tentatively TRBD2 (6 bases). Trimming pared 5 bases from V and 5 bases from J, leaving 15 bases between. The germline V gene has CDR1 KGHDR and CDR2 SFDVKD. The CDR3 is 15 residues long. The CDR3 protein is CATSGLEGRHNEQFF. CDR3 DNA sequence: TGTGCCACCAGTGGTCTCGAAGGGAGGCACAATGAGCAGTTCTTC.

This clonotype has at least ten counts. The chain joins TRBV14 to TRBJ2-3, with 9 bases lining up with TRBD1. CDR1 is SGHDN and CDR2 is FVKESK in the germline V gene. The CDR3 consists of 15 residues. V was pared by 4 bases and J by 2 bases, with 4 bases of the junction left unmatched. CDR3 in amino acids: CASSLGQGYTDTQYF. CDR3 sequence (DNA): TGTGCCAGCAGCCTTGGACAGGGGTACACAGATACGCAGTATTTT.

This clonotype appeared many times. The chain has TRBV7-8 and TRBJ2-7; TRBD2 is a possible D gene (5 bases). This CDR3 has 14 amino acids. Per germline, CDR1 SGHVS and CDR2 FQNEAQ. Trimming took off 5 bases at V and 2 bases at J, with 13 bases between the two ends. This CDR3 is CASSHRRAAYEQYF. The CDR3 DNA reads TGTGCCAGCAGCCATCGGCGGGCGGCCTACGAGCAGTACTTC.

In its sample, this clonotype was seen many times. The gene calls are TRBV3-1 and TRBJ2-2, with a possible D match to TRBD2 (5 bases). Germline lookup yields CDR1 LGHDT and CDR2 YNNKEL (reference sequence). The V and J ends lost 9 bases and 1 base respectively, with 9 bases between them. CDR3 length: 13 residues. The CDR3 DNA is TGTGCCAGTACTAGGGTGAACACCGGGGAGCTGTTTTTT. This sequence encodes CASTRVNTGELFF.

A few counts support this clonotype. This sequence joins TRBV6-5 and TRBJ2-4; 8 bases line up with TRBD2. The CDR3 runs to 15 residues. V dropped 5 bases and J dropped 7; count of bases not matched to a gene: 10. Germline loops: CDR1 MNHEY, CDR2 SVGAGI. The CDR3 DNA reads TGTGCCAGCAGTCCGGGGGGGGCGGTTCTGAACATTCAGTACTTC. Protein: CASSPGGAVLNIQYF.

At least ten counts were recorded for this clonotype. The rearrangement joins TRBV10-3 to TRBJ2-7; D may be TRBD2 (6 bases). Deletions cut 0 bases from V and 3 bases from J, with 12 bases between. The CDR3 contains 15 residues. The germline gives CDR1 ENHRY, CDR2 SYGVKD. CDR3 nucleotides: TGTGCCATCAGTGAGTCGGTCGGTAGCGGCTACGAGCAGTACTTC. Residues: CAISESVGSGYEQYF.

This clonotype was seen ten or more times. The chain links TRBV5-5 to TRBJ1-5, with TRBD1 as a possible D gene (5 bases). Trimming removed 4 bases at V and 1 base at J, with 15 bases between. This CDR3 contains 16 residues. Germline loops: CDR1 SGHKS, CDR2 YYEKEE (reference sequence). CDR3 amino acids: CASSPQGRESNQPQHF. The CDR3 DNA reads as TGTGCCAGCAGCCCCCAGGGCAGGGAGAGCAATCAGCCCCAGCATTTT.

This clonotype was seen repeatedly, ten times or more. The rearrangement links TRBV15 to TRBJ1-2; the match to TRBD1 covers 9 bases. The ends lost 5 bases at V and 1 base at J; junction bases unmatched: 14. This CDR3 region has 18 residues. Germline V gene data show CDR1 as LNHNV and CDR2 as YYDKDF (reference sequence). CDR3: CATSSLRGDRGINYGYTF. The CDR3 DNA is TGTGCCACCAGCTCCCTTCGAGGAGACAGGGGGATTAACTATGGCTACACCTTC.

This clonotype was seen repeatedly, ten times or more. The V and J genes are TRBV12-3 or TRBV12-4 and TRBJ2-7; 7 bases agree with TRBD1. With 6 bases clipped from V and 0 bases from J, the junction kept 8 bases outside the gene matches. This CDR3 has 15 residues. The CDR3 protein is CASRQGDFGSYEQYF. CDR3 coding DNA: TGTGCCAGCAGGCAGGGGGATTTTGGCTCCTACGAGCAGTACTTC.

This clonotype was observed at least ten times. The chain combines TRBV6-6 with TRBJ2-1; no reliable D call. Germline V CDR1 and CDR2: MNHNY, SVGAGI (reference sequence). The CDR3 sequence is 13 residues long. V lost 5 bases and J lost 7, with 12 bases in between. DNA for the CDR3: TGTGCCAGCAGTCGACTGGATTCGAATGAGCAGTTCTTC. Its translation is CASSRLDSNEQFF.

This clonotype was seen many times. V is TRBV4-3 and J is TRBJ1-1, with no clear D. The ends were cut back, 0 bases at V and 5 bases at J, with 7 bases in the middle. CDR1 is LGHNA, CDR2 YSLEER, per germline. This CDR3 has 13 residues. CDR3: CASSQERLTEAFF. CDR3 DNA sequence: TGCGCCAGCAGCCAAGAAAGGTTAACTGAAGCTTTCTTT.

Comments on this clonotype: One base away lies a much larger clone, so this may be a sequencing read error. The chain carries TRBV3-1 and TRBJ2-7, with 11 nucleotides matching TRBD2. The CDR3 contains 16 residues. From germline, CDR1 is LGHDT and CDR2 YNNKEL (reference sequence). The CDR3, as DNA: TGTGTCAGCAGCCCTGATCTAGCGGGAGGAGGCTACGAGCAGTACTTC. This encodes CVSSPDLAGGGYEQYF.

This clonotype was observed at least ten times. The chain is built from TRBV3-1 and TRBJ2-7, with D unclear. V dropped 0 bases and J dropped 1 base, with 13 bases sitting between them. The germline CDR1 and CDR2 sequences are LGHDT and YNNKEL (reference sequence). CDR3 size: 16 residues. The CDR3 loop reads CASSQDMASQSYEQYF. As DNA, the CDR3 is TGTGCCAGCAGCCAAGATATGGCTAGTCAGTCCTACGAGCAGTACTTC.

At least ten counts were recorded for this clonotype. The chain recombines TRBV12-3 or TRBV12-4 with TRBJ2-1; no definite D call. V lost 1 base and J 4 bases, leaving 8 bases between the germline ends. CDR3 length: 14 residues. The CDR3 region is CASSLGLDYNEQFF. The DNA for the CDR3 is TGTGCCAGCAGTTTAGGACTGGATTACAATGAGCAGTTCTTC.

This clonotype was recorded a few times. The chain has TRBV11-1 and TRBJ2-2; the D gene is possibly TRBD2 (6 bases). This CDR3 spans 19 amino acids. CDR1 SGHAT and CDR2 FQDESV come from the germline V gene (reference sequence). V was trimmed by 5 bases and J by 1 base, leaving 23 bases between them. Here the CDR3 DNA reads TGTGCCAGCAGCATAGTGGCACTAGCCCTGATCCTGAACACCGGGGAGCTGTTTTTT. It encodes CASSIVALALILNTGELFF.

This clonotype was detected many times. The genes are TRBV12-3 or TRBV12-4 and TRBJ1-1; D unresolved. There are 16 residues in the CDR3. Trimming took off 6 bases at V and 0 bases at J, with 17 bases between the two ends. This CDR3 reads CASRSRAATLNTEAFF. The CDR3 DNA is TGTGCCAGCAGATCCCGGGCAGCGACACTGAACACTGAAGCTTTCTTT.

This clonotype showed up many times. The gene calls are TRBV4-3 and TRBJ2-3; 9 nucleotides line up with TRBD1. CDR3 length equals 15 residues. V lost 0 bases, J lost 3 bases, and 1 base stayed unmatched. Germline V gives CDR1 LGHNA, CDR2 YSLEER. The DNA for the CDR3 is TGCGCCAGCAGCCAAGAGGGACAGGGAACAGATACGCAGTATTTT. Translation gives CASSQEGQGTDTQYF.